A selection of T cell receptor beta chains follows, all from one sample in a study of T-cell reconstitution after alpha-beta-depleted transplantation in children. TCRdb re-called the PCR reads with MiXCR, one entry per CDR3 protein. Of a few hundred thousand distinct CDR3 sequences listed, 9% to 12% are singletons. Sequencing was performed on PBMCs from the stem cell graft donor, taken from the stem cell graft. These receptors came from a human donor who donated a stem cell graft to a child with acute lymphoblastic leukemia. The CDR3 runs from the conserved cysteine through the conserved F or W. D genes are given only for firm matches. Size values are once, few and many counts, or a class for expanded clones, and some rows have none.

TRBV5-1	NA	NA	TRBJ2-7	TGCGCCAGCAGCTCGGTGACAGCCTTCACCTCGTTCGAGCAGTACTTC	CASSSVTAFTSFEQYF
TRBV20-1	many	TRBD2	TRBJ2-1	TGCAGTGCTAGATCATCTAGCGGGTACAACAATGAGCAGTTCTTC	CSARSSSGYNNEQFF
TRBV2	NA	NA	TRBJ2-1	TGTGCCAGCAGCCCACGGAGCGTGGGATACAATGTAGAGTTCTTC	CASSPRSVGYNVEFF
TRBV5-1	NA	TRBD2	TRBJ2-1	TGCGCCAGCAGCTTGGAAGGGACTAGTAAAAGGGCCCAGTTCTTC	CASSLEGTSKRAQFF
TRBV25-1	few	TRBD2	TRBJ2-1	TGTGCCAGCAGTGACCGGACCGGAGGACTAGCGGGAGGGCCATCCTACAATGAGCAGTTCTTC	CASSDRTGGLAGGPSYNEQFF
TRBV20-1	many	NA	TRBJ1-5	TGCAGTGCCAGTTACAGGAATCAGCCCCAGCATTTT	CSASYRNQPQHF
TRBV20-1	many	NA	TRBJ2-1	TGCAGTGCTTTCATGATGGGGGAGCTTGGCAATGAGCAGTTCTTC	CSAFMMGELGNEQFF
TRBV29-1	many	NA	TRBJ1-3	TGCAGCGTTGTTGAGGGCCACTCTGGAAACACCATATATTTT	CSVVEGHSGNTIYF
TRBV24-1	few	TRBD2	TRBJ2-1	TGTGCCACCAGTGCTACTAGCGGAAACAATGAGCAGTTCTTC	CATSATSGNNEQFF
TRBV5-1	NA	NA	TRBJ2-7	TGCGCCAGCAGCCTGGAATCGGACACAACCTACGAGCAGTACTTC	CASSLESDTTYEQYF
TRBV5-1	many	TRBD2	TRBJ2-2	TGCGCCAGCAGCGGGACTAGCGGGAGAATCAAGGAGCTGTTTTTT	CASSGTSGRIKELFF
TRBV6-1	few	NA	TRBJ1-5	TGTGCCAGCAGAGGACCGGGACAACTAAACGGTCAGCCCCAGCATTTT	CASRGPGQLNGQPQHF
TRBV28	few	NA	TRBJ1-4	TGTGCCAGCTTCCCGGATCGGACTAATGAAAAACTGTTTTTT	CASFPDRTNEKLFF
TRBV2	NA	NA	TRBJ2-3	TGTGCCAGGGACCCCGGGACTAGCACAGATACGCAGTATTTT	CARDPGTSTDTQYF
TRBV20-1	NA	TRBD1	TRBJ2-7	TGCAGTGCTAGACTTCGGGACAGGGATCTCTACGAGCAGTACTTC	CSARLRDRDLYEQYF
TRBV7-3	few	NA	TRBJ2-2	TGTGCCAGCAGCCTCGGCGGGCTAGCGACCGGGGAGCTGTTTTTT	CASSLGGLATGELFF
TRBV15	few	NA	TRBJ2-7	TGTGCCACCAGCAGAGATTACGGGACGGATTACTACGAGCAGTACTTC	CATSRDYGTDYYEQYF
TRBV20-1	NA	NA	TRBJ2-1	TGCAGTGCTAGAGATCTGCTCCGGGGGGCGAATGAGCAGTTCTTC	CSARDLLRGANEQFF
TRBV12-3/TRBV12-4	few	NA	TRBJ2-3	TGTGCCAGCAGCTCTTCGGCGACGCAGTATTTT	CASSSSATQYF
TRBV6-1	many	TRBD1	TRBJ2-6	TGTGCCAGCAGTCAGGGACAGTCCCACGTGTACTCTGGGGCCAACGTCCTGACTTTC	CASSQGQSHVYSGANVLTF
TRBV5-1	many	NA	TRBJ1-2	TGCGCCAGCAGCTTGTATGAGGGACGCTATGGCTACACCTTC	CASSLYEGRYGYTF
TRBV7-2	NA	TRBD2	TRBJ2-1	TGTGCCAGCAGCTTAGCTAGCGGGAGTGTTGAGCAGTTCTTC	CASSLASGSVEQFF
TRBV7-2	many	TRBD2	TRBJ2-1	TGTGCCAGCAGCCAACTAGCGGGGGGTTCCTACAATGAGCAGTTCTTC	CASSQLAGGSYNEQFF
TRBV5-1	few	NA	TRBJ2-2	TGCGCCAGCAGCTTGGCCAGTGGGGTTACCGGGGAGCTGTTTTTT	CASSLASGVTGELFF
TRBV6-2/TRBV6-3	few	NA	TRBJ2-1	TGTGCCAGCAGTCCGACAGGAAACAATGAGCAGTTCTTC	CASSPTGNNEQFF
TRBV20-1	few	TRBD2	TRBJ2-1	TGCAGTGCTAGAGATAGAGGACTAGCTACGAATGAGCAGTTCTTC	CSARDRGLATNEQFF
TRBV7-9	few	TRBD2	TRBJ2-1	TGTGCCAGCAGCTCACCGCTAGCGGTTAGTTACAATGAGCAGTTCTTC	CASSSPLAVSYNEQFF
TRBV15	NA	NA	TRBJ1-2	TGTGCCACCAGCAGCGGGGTCCCGGCCTATGGCTACACCTTC	CATSSGVPAYGYTF
TRBV20-1	many	NA	TRBJ1-1	TGCAGTGCTAGAGATAGGGGCTTTTCTGGGATCCTCATGTCAGCTTTCTTT	CSARDRGFSGILMSAFF
TRBV5-1	many	TRBD2	TRBJ2-2	TGCGCCAGCAGCTTTGGACTAGCGTCCGACGGGGAGCTGTTTTTT	CASSFGLASDGELFF
TRBV5-1	many	NA	TRBJ2-3	TGCGCCAGCAGCTTGAGCGCTGCTAGCACAGATACGCAGTATTTT	CASSLSAASTDTQYF
TRBV24-1	few	TRBD1	TRBJ2-3	TGTGCCACCAGTGATAAGGGACAGGGGACAGATACGCAGTATTTT	CATSDKGQGTDTQYF
TRBV5-1	few	TRBD2	TRBJ2-1	TGCGCCAGCAGCGCTAGCGGGAGGCCCTACAATGAGCAGTTCTTC	CASSASGRPYNEQFF
TRBV5-1	few	TRBD2	TRBJ2-1	TGCGCCAGCAGCTTGGAGGCTAGCGGGAGAAGTTACAATGAGCAGTTCTTC	CASSLEASGRSYNEQFF
TRBV4-2	NA	NA	TRBJ1-5	TGTGCCAGCAGCCAAAACCTAGGTATTAATCAGCCCCAGCATTTT	CASSQNLGINQPQHF
TRBV4-1	NA	TRBD2	TRBJ2-7	TGCGCCAGCAGCCAAGAGCAGGCCAGCGGGACCACCTACGAGCAGTACTTC	CASSQEQASGTTYEQYF
TRBV4-2	NA	TRBD2	TRBJ2-3	TGTGCCAGCAGCCAAGATAACCGGGAGGGCAGCGATACGCAGTATTTT	CASSQDNREGSDTQYF
TRBV7-9	many	NA	TRBJ1-2	TGTGCCAGCAGTTCGGACGCTGGATATGGCTACACCTTC	CASSSDAGYGYTF
TRBV12-3/TRBV12-4	NA	NA	TRBJ2-2	TGTGCCGGCTCGGACGGGCTATCCGGGGAGCTGTTTTTT	CAGSDGLSGELFF
TRBV3-1	many	NA	TRBJ1-1	TGTGCCAGCAGCCCAAAGAGAGGGAACACTGAAGCTTTCTTT	CASSPKRGNTEAFF
TRBV5-1	few	NA	TRBJ2-6	TGCGCCAGCAGCCCCGGGACAACTCAGGCCAACGTCCTGACTTTC	CASSPGTTQANVLTF
TRBV27	NA	NA	TRBJ2-5	TGTGCCAGCAGTTCACCGCCGTTTAGGACCCAGAACTTC	CASSSPPFRTQNF
TRBV20-1	many	TRBD1	TRBJ2-1	TGCAGTGCTAGTGAGACAGGGGGCTACAATGAGCAGTTCTTC	CSASETGGYNEQFF
TRBV29-1	NA	NA	TRBJ1-1	TGCAGCGTTGAAGGTCTGAACACTGAAGCTTTCTTT	CSVEGLNTEAFF
TRBV5-1	many	TRBD2	TRBJ2-5	TGCGCCAGCAGCTTGGTTGGGGGACTAGCGGGAGAGACCCAGTACTTC	CASSLVGGLAGETQYF
TRBV5-8	NA	NA	TRBJ2-2	TGTGCCAGCAGCTTGGCCGTCTCCCCGGTCGTTGTCGGGGAGCTGTTTTTT	CASSLAVSPVVVGELFF
TRBV27	many	TRBD1	TRBJ2-4	TGTGCCAGCAGTTTAGACAGGGGTCTAGCCAAAAACATTCAGTACTTC	CASSLDRGLAKNIQYF
TRBV4-3	NA	NA	TRBJ1-2	TGCGCCAGCAGCCAAGCCGGGACTTTCTATGGCTACACCTTC	CASSQAGTFYGYTF
TRBV20-1	NA	NA	TRBJ1-1	TGCAGTGCTAGCTTCAGGAGGGCCACTGAAGCTTTCTTT	CSASFRRATEAFF